Described below is a single T cell receptor (beta chain) sequence and its context. Its specific antigen is unknown. Qualities for individual bases were not recorded, and no much larger clone is one base off. These data come from a study of CD8 T cells in Susac syndrome (dated by TCRdb to about 2019). In the study overall: Of the Susac syndrome patients who were sequenced, under 10 were in clinical remission while 5 or 6 had clinically active disease. The clonality of the CD8+ T cell repertoire was compared across 12 healthy donors, around 14 Susac syndrome patients and around 16 multiple sclerosis patients. Repertoire sequencing was used to test whether CD8+ T cell activation and differentiation in Susac syndrome was antigen driven. At the time of blood withdrawal, Susac syndrome patients were either therapy-naive, taking corticosteroids (with some also receiving IVIg), or on IVIg alone.

High-throughput TCR beta sequencing profiled peripheral blood CD8+ and CD4+ T cells from healthy donors, Susac syndrome patients and multiple sclerosis patients. The Susac syndrome patients fulfilled recently defined diagnostic criteria for definite or probable disease. Bulk CD8+ and CD4+ T cells were purified by magnetic negative isolation, whereas CD8+ TEMRA cells were enriched by FACS. Blood was collected in EDTA tubes and processed within 24 hours, with PBMCs isolated through density gradient centrifugation. PBMCs intended for TCR sequencing were cryopreserved in liquid nitrogen and were subsequently thawed in a 37 degrees C water bath. A purity of at least 90% was achieved for sorted or isolated CD4+, CD8+ and CD8+ TEMRA cells. Broad study findings and their caveats: In the total CD8+ and CD8+ TEMRA repertoires, more than 15 and five Susac-specific public clones, respectively, were identified. Susac syndrome CD8+ repertoires showed clonal expansion, highest in CD8+ TEMRA cells and greater in clinically active than remitting patients. The study acknowledged that relatively few individuals were included in the TCR sequencing and HLA analysis.

Taken from the germline V gene, the CDR1 and CDR2 loops are SNHLY and FYNNEI. The CDR3, cysteine through phenylalanine, is 15 amino acids long. Only CDR3 DNA is held: 45 bases, read in frame from base 1. The junction shows trimming of 10 bases on V and 8 bases on J, and the gene matches do not reach 14 bases of it. RNA was extracted using the RNeasy kit, and about 0.5 to 1 ug of the RNA was reverse transcribed with random hexamers. TCR beta CDR3 regions were amplified with the immunoSEQ multiplex PCR assay covering 54 Vbeta and 13 Jbeta segments. PCR amplification bias was corrected using a synthetic template baseline for primer optimization and computational correction. Regarding the original processing steps: Reads were annotated to V, D and J genes per IMGT and analyzed with immunoSEQ Analyzer, keeping only productive sequences. Clonality was computed as one minus Shannon entropy normalized by log2 of the number of productive unique sequences. For each patient and control, public and private clones were evaluated among the 100 most prevalent clones. Clones were defined as Susac-specific when absent from the healthy and MS cohorts, from fewer than 1,300 published viral clones and from other ImmuneACCESS disease sequences. TCRdb itself trimmed the public reads at Q25 with fastp, ran MiXCR and retained productive beta chains. Rows are unified per CDR3 protein, each entry keeping the most common DNA and genes. The V and J calls were not made by the authors but by TCRdb's processing. The sample includes fewer than 90,000 distinct CDR3 sequences, with approximately 95% observed a single time. The ten top clones hold roughly 0.88% of the sample.

Sequenced material: CD8+ T cells from PBMCs. The sequence links TRBV2 to TRBJ2-1; 10 middle bases align to TRBD2. This sequence was found in a human donor with Susac syndrome. CDR3 protein: CATNPLAGGKDEQFF. The DNA sequence is given as TGTGCCACCAACCCCTTAGCGGGGGGAAAGGATGAGCAGTTCTTC.